The clone carrying this T cell receptor beta chain came up many times. The antigen remains unidentified. The CDR3 runs 13 residues. Germline CDR1 and CDR2: SGHRS and YFSETQ. V shed 4 bases and J 8 bases; nucleotides not matched to a gene: 5. The sample comes from a study of T-cell reconstitution after alpha-beta-depleted transplantation in children. Points from the study as a whole: Several hundred expanded graft clones reportedly supplied alpha-beta T cells about two months after transplant.

Molecular barcoding with unique molecular identifiers was used for the TCRbeta library. TCRdb fed the PCR reads into MiXCR, producing one record per CDR3 protein. The profile shows approximately 500,000 distinct CDR3 sequences, roughly 27% of them singletons. The specimen comprised PBMCs, sampled before TCRalphabeta/CD19-depleted stem cell transplant. This TCR derives from a boy under two years old with Wiskott-Aldrich syndrome, due to receive a stem cell transplant. The chain uses TRBV5-1 and TRBJ2-1; TRBD1 matches 8 bases. The CDR3 sequence: CASSPNRGYEQFF. The CDR3 DNA is TGCGCCAGCAGCCCAAACAGGGGGTATGAGCAGTTCTTC. The full variable domain, its missing parts supplied by reference TRBV5-1 and TRBJ2-1, is KAGVTQTPRYLIKTRGQQVTLSCSPISGHRSVSWYQQTPGQGLQFLFEYFSETQRNKGNFPGRFSGRQFSNSRSEMNVSTLELGDSALYLCASSPNRGYEQFFGPGTRLTVL.